This T cell receptor (beta chain) is from a study of T-cell reconstitution after alpha-beta-depleted transplantation in children. Preparing the TCRbeta library involved the use of unique molecular identifiers. TCRdb passed the PCR reads through MiXCR, listing each CDR3 protein once. The data contain 450,000 to 600,000 distinct CDR3 sequences, around 16% of them seen just once; the ten biggest clones take up 2.5% to 4%. The germline V gene encodes CDR1 SGHRS and CDR2 YFSETQ. The CDR3 extends over 18 amino acids. Losses at the gene ends were 0 bases for V and 5 bases for J; bases not matched to a gene: 13.

The chain uses TRBV5-1 and TRBJ2-5; TRBD2 matches 10 bases. The sequence came from a human donor who donated a stem cell graft to a child with acute lymphoblastic leukemia. Sequenced material: PBMCs from the stem cell graft donor, taken from the stem cell graft. In DNA form, the CDR3 reads TGCGCCAGCAGCTTGGCGTCTAGCGGGAGCGCCGCGGGGGAGACCCAGTACTTC. This codes for CASSLASSGSAAGETQYF. The entire variable domain, with the rest obtained from reference TRBV5-1 and TRBJ2-5, is as follows: KAGVTQTPRYLIKTRGQQVTLSCSPISGHRSVSWYQQTPGQGLQFLFEYFSETQRNKGNFPGRFSGRQFSNSRSEMNVSTLELGDSALYLCASSLASSGSAAGETQYFGPGTRLLVL.